A selection of T cell receptor beta chains follows, all from one sample in a study of blood T cell repertoires in COVID-19. Generated by immunoSEQ multiplex PCR, the TCRdb table keeps only in-frame clones and is missing some. The data hold 310,000 or so clones, with 85% to 90% observed a single time. Material: peripheral blood. The receptors shown here come from a woman aged 45-65 years with active or convalescent COVID-19. The CDR3 runs from the conserved cysteine through the conserved F or W. The D gene is left open where the match is weak. Rows may omit the clone size; those that give it use once, few, many or a size class.

J gene | D gene | V gene | clone size | CDR3 DNA | CDR3 protein
TRBJ2-3 | TRBD1 | TRBV5-6 | - | TGTGCCAGCAGTTACCCCGGGACAGGGTTTACAGATACGCAGTATTTT | CASSYPGTGFTDTQYF
TRBJ2-5 | TRBD2 | TRBV9 | - | TGTGCCAGCAGCGCAGGGACTACCCAAGAGACCCAGTACTTC | CASSAGTTQETQYF
TRBJ1-6 | - | TRBV21-1 | - | TGTGCCAGCAGCAAGGGAGGGCCGTATAATTCACCCCTCCACTTT | CASSKGGPYNSPLHF
TRBJ1-4 | - | TRBV5-4 | - | TGTGCCAGCAGCTTTGGTTCCAGTCAGCCGGGGGAAAAACTGTTTTTT | CASSFGSSQPGEKLFF
TRBJ2-6 | - | TRBV18 | - | TGTGCCAGCTCACCAGGTCAGGGGTACTCTGGGGCCAACGTCCTGACTTTC | CASSPGQGYSGANVLTF
TRBJ1-5 | - | TRBV18 | - | TGTGCCAGCTCACCTAGATCGGGAGGGGGCAATCAGCCCCAGCATTTT | CASSPRSGGGNQPQHF
TRBJ1-1 | - | TRBV6-5 | once | TGTGCCAGCAGTTCCTGGACAGTCCCAGAGGCTTTCTTT | CASSSWTVPEAFF
TRBJ1-2 | - | TRBV4-1 | - | TGCGCCAGCAGCCTTTCACCCCTGGAGTATGGCTACACCTTC | CASSLSPLEYGYTF
TRBJ2-7 | TRBD2 | TRBV7-2 | - | TGTGCCAGCAACCAATTGTCTAGCGGGACCTACGAGCAGTACTTC | CASNQLSSGTYEQYF
TRBJ2-3 | - | TRBV5-1 | once | TGCGCCAGCAGCTTAACAGGAGTCTACACAGATACGCAGTATTTT | CASSLTGVYTDTQYF
TRBJ1-2 | - | TRBV12-3/TRBV12-4 | - | TGTGCCAGCAGTATGATGGAGATGTATGGCTACACCTTC | CASSMMEMYGYTF